The rows below give T cell receptor beta chains drawn from one sample of a study of T cells expressing NK-cell markers. TCRdb re-analyzed the 5' RACE reads; it lists each CDR3 protein once, without DNA. Recorded for this sample: fewer than 400,000 distinct CDR3 sequences. The sequenced sample consisted of blood T cells: a sorted CD56 or NKG2C T cell subset, CD4+ or CD8+ T cells, or bulk PBMC T cells (not recorded which). The receptor source for this set is a man between 18 and 69 years old in good health. Both conserved end residues are part of each CDR3. The order of the fields is J gene, V gene, CDR3 protein.

j_call: TRBJ1-4; v_call: TRBV19; cdr3_aa: CASTFRAGGFNEKLFF
j_call: TRBJ2-1; v_call: TRBV2; cdr3_aa: CASILRDFNNEQFF
j_call: TRBJ2-1; v_call: TRBV9; cdr3_aa: CASSVGRGDYNEQFF
j_call: TRBJ1-1; v_call: TRBV18; cdr3_aa: CASSSGRGQDTEAFF
j_call: TRBJ2-4; v_call: TRBV5-6; cdr3_aa: CASSLGHRAGAKNIQYF
j_call: TRBJ1-3; v_call: TRBV7-8; cdr3_aa: CASSLATGSGNTIYF
j_call: TRBJ2-7; v_call: TRBV14; cdr3_aa: CASSQDGGLYEQYF
j_call: TRBJ1-5; v_call: TRBV19; cdr3_aa: CASRTRGLGNQPQHF
j_call: TRBJ1-1; v_call: TRBV18; cdr3_aa: CASSRYEGKSEAFF
j_call: TRBJ2-1; v_call: TRBV7-9; cdr3_aa: CASSPGRAEFSYNEQFF
j_call: TRBJ2-2; v_call: TRBV7-3; cdr3_aa: CASSPNLVIGSGELFF
j_call: TRBJ2-7; v_call: TRBV6-1; cdr3_aa: CASTGSGAANYEQYF
j_call: TRBJ1-1; v_call: TRBV5-1; cdr3_aa: CASSPLFGPGTEAFF
j_call: TRBJ2-3; v_call: TRBV12-3/TRBV12-4; cdr3_aa: CASSFRRGRTDTQYF
j_call: TRBJ2-7; v_call: TRBV27; cdr3_aa: CASSFSPGLAREQYF
j_call: TRBJ1-1; v_call: TRBV5-1; cdr3_aa: CASSLALSTGITEAFF
j_call: TRBJ1-5; v_call: TRBV6-5; cdr3_aa: CASSLRRTGADQPQHF
j_call: TRBJ2-1; v_call: TRBV6-6; cdr3_aa: CASSYSVQGQFF
j_call: TRBJ1-5; v_call: TRBV5-1; cdr3_aa: CASSGGYGQPQHF
j_call: TRBJ2-7; v_call: TRBV11-2; cdr3_aa: CASSFAGTGLYEQYF
j_call: TRBJ2-7; v_call: TRBV3-1; cdr3_aa: CASSPLRRSALYEQYF
j_call: TRBJ1-4; v_call: TRBV3-1; cdr3_aa: CASSQGTRAMNEKLFF
j_call: TRBJ2-5; v_call: TRBV7-3; cdr3_aa: CASSLSQVETQYF
j_call: TRBJ1-2; v_call: TRBV9; cdr3_aa: CASQGTGSDFNYGYTF
j_call: TRBJ2-2; v_call: TRBV12-3/TRBV12-4; cdr3_aa: CASSKRAGGTGELFF
j_call: TRBJ2-2; v_call: TRBV20-1; cdr3_aa: CSARAKGRLYTGELFF
j_call: TRBJ2-3; v_call: TRBV12-3/TRBV12-4; cdr3_aa: CASIIRAGTDTQYF
j_call: TRBJ1-3; v_call: TRBV28; cdr3_aa: CASSSRGVPGNTIYF